The 8 T cell receptor beta chains listed next were all sequenced from one sample in a study of T cell changes during pregnancy in multiple sclerosis. The method was immunoSEQ multiplex PCR; TCRdb's version includes in-frame clones alone and lacks a portion of them. The repertoire holds 25,000 to 30,000 clones, with 85% to 95% as singletons. The sequences come from CD8+ T cells from peripheral blood mononuclear cells, collected before pregnancy. These receptors all stem from a female donor with multiple sclerosis, enrolled in a pregnancy study.

The chain uses TRBV28 and TRBJ2-3; a weak D match, TRBD1 (5 bases). Trimming took off 2 bases at V and 2 bases at J, with 20 bases between the two ends. There are 18 residues in the CDR3. Germline assignment: CDR1 MDHEN and CDR2 SYDVKM. CDR3 coding DNA: TGTGCCAGCAGTTTAAGGGGCCTTCTGGATGCTTACACAGATACGCAGTATTTT. This gives the protein CASSLRGLLDAYTDTQYF.

This rearrangement joins TRBV25-1 to TRBJ2-7, with D hard to call. Trimming removed 6 bases at V and 3 bases at J, with 12 bases between. The CDR3 totals 13 residues. Germline CDR1 reads MGHDK; CDR2 reads SYGVNS. The CDR3 DNA is TGTGCCAGCAGCTCCCCTCCAGACTACGAGCAGTACTTC. Translation: CASSSPPDYEQYF.

The chain couples TRBV6-1 to TRBJ2-3, with a tentative D call TRBD2 (5 bases). Germline CDR1 reads MNHNS; CDR2 reads SASEGT. The CDR3 extends over 14 amino acids. V was shortened by 1 base and J by 3 bases, with 8 bases between the two germline ends. The CDR3 DNA follows: TGTGCCAGCAGTGAAGGAGGACTTACAGATACGCAGTATTTT. It codes for CASSEGGLTDTQYF.

The chain recombines TRBV19 with TRBJ2-7; TRBD1 might be the D (6 bases). This CDR3 comprises 16 residues. Trimming shortened V by 3 bases and J by 4 bases, and 19 bases separated the two germline ends. Looked up from germline, CDR1 is LNHDA and CDR2 is SQIVND (reference sequence). CDR3 region: CASSIVQGLGVYEQYF. The DNA of the CDR3 is TGTGCCAGTAGTATTGTACAGGGATTAGGGGTGTACGAGCAGTACTTC. The complete variable domain, with remaining parts taken from reference TRBV19 and TRBJ2-7, reads DGGITQSPKYLFRKEGQNVTLSCEQNLNHDAMYWYRQDPGQGLRLIYYSQIVNDFQKGDIAEGYSVSREKKESFPLTVTSAQKNPTAFYLCASSIVQGLGVYEQYFGPGTRLTVT.

J is TRBJ2-5 and V is TRBV6-5, with TRBD1 as a possible D gene (6 bases). Trimming took 6 bases from V and 2 from J, leaving 10 bases between them. The CDR3 is 13 residues long. Germline-derived CDR1 and CDR2 are MNHEY and SVGAGI. The CDR3 here is CASRNREQETQYF. The CDR3 DNA reads TGTGCCAGCAGAAACAGGGAACAAGAGACCCAGTACTTC.

Only one count was recorded for this clone. The chain has TRBV5-4 and TRBJ2-2; weak D call: TRBD2 (5 bases). CDR3 size: 17 residues. Per the germline V gene, CDR1 is SGHNT and CDR2 is YYREEE (reference sequence). V lost 4 bases and J lost 0, with 16 bases in between. CDR3 bases: TGTGCCAGCAGCCCAAGAAGCGGTCTTGCGAACACCGGGGAGCTGTTTTTT. This sequence encodes CASSPRSGLANTGELFF.

The chain joins TRBV14 to TRBJ2-3; 12 bases fit TRBD2. V shed 6 bases, J shed 4 bases, and the junction held 2 bases outside the gene matches. Germline CDR1 and CDR2: SGHDN and FVKESK. The length of the CDR3 is 14 residues. The CDR3 sequence is CASSPSGRADTQYF. In DNA, the CDR3 is TGTGCCAGCAGTCCTAGCGGGAGGGCAGATACGCAGTATTTT.

The CDR3 reads CASSSQGRSYNEQFF. The CDR3 DNA is TGTGCCAGCAGCTCTCAGGGTAGGTCCTACAATGAGCAGTTCTTC. The chain combines TRBV7-9 with TRBJ2-1; possibly TRBD1 for D (5 bases). V lost 4 bases and J 1 base, leaving 11 bases between the germline ends. The CDR3 runs to 15 residues. Germline CDR1 reads SEHNR; CDR2 reads FQNEAQ (reference sequence).